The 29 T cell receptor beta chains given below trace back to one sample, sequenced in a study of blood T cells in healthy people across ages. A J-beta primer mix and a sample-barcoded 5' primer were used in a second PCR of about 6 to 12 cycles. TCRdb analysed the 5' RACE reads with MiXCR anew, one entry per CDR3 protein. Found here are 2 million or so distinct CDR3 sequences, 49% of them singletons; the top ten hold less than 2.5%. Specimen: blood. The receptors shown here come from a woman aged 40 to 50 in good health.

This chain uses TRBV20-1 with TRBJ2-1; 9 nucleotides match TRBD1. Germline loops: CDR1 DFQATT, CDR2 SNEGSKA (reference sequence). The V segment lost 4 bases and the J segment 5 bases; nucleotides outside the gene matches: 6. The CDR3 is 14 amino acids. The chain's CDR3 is CSAKQGASHNEQFF. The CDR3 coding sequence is TGCAGTGCTAAACAGGGGGCCTCGCACAATGAGCAGTTCTTC.

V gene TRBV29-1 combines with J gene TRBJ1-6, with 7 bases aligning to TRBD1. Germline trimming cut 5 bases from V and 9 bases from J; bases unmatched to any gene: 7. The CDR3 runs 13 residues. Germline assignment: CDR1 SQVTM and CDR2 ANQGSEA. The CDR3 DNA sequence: TGCAGCGTTCGGGACAGCAAGGCTTCACCCCTCCACTTT. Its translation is CSVRDSKASPLHF.

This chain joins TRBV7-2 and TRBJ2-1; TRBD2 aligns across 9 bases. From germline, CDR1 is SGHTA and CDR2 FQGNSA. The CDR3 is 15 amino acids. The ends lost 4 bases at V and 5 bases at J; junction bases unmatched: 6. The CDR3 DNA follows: TGTGCCAGCAGCTCCAGCGGGACTAGCAACAATGAGCAGTTCTTC. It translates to CASSSSGTSNNEQFF.

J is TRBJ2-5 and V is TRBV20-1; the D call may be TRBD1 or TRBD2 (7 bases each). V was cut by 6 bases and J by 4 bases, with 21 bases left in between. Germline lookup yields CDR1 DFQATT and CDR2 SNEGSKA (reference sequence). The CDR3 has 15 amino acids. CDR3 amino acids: CSAHPAGGRGETQYF. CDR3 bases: TGCAGTGCCCATCCGGCAGGGGGGAGGGGAGAGACCCAGTACTTC.

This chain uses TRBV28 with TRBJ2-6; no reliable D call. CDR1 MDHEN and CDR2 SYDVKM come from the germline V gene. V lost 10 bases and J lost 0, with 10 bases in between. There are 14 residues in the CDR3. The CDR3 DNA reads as TGTGCCACCTATCAGAACTCTGGGGCCAACGTCCTGACTTTC. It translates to CATYQNSGANVLTF.

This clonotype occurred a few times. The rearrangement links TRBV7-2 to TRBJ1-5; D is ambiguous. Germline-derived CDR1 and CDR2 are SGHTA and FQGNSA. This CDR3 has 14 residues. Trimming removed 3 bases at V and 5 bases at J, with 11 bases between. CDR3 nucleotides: TGTGCCAGCAGCTTTCGGTCTCGGGATCAGCCCCAGCATTTT. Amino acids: CASSFRSRDQPQHF.

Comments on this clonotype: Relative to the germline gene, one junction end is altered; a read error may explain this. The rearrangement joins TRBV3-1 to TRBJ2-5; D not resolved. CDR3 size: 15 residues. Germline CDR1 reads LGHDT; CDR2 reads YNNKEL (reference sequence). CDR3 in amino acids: CASSQDPVLSETQYF. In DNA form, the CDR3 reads TGTGCCAGTAGCCAAGATCCAGTTCTCTCCGAGACCCAGTACTTC.

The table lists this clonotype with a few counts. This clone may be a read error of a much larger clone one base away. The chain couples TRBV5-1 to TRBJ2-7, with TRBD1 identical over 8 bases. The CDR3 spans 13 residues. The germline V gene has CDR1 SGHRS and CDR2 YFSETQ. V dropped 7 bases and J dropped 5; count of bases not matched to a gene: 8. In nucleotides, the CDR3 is TGCGCCAGCTGCTCGGACAGGGCGGACGAGCAGTACTTC. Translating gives CASCSDRADEQYF.

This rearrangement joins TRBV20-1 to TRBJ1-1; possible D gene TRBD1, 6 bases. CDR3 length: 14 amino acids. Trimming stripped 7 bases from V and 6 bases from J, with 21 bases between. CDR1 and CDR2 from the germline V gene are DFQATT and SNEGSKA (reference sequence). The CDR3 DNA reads TGCAGTGGCGTGTGGGGGGGCATGGGCGCTGAAGCTTTCTTT. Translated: CSGVWGGMGAEAFF.

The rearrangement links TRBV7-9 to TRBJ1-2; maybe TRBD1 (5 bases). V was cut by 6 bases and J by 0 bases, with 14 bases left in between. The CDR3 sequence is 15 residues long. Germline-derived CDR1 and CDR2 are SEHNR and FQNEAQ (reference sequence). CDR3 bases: TGTGCCAGCAGTGCTCAGGGCATAGCTAACTATGGCTACACCTTC. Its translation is CASSAQGIANYGYTF.

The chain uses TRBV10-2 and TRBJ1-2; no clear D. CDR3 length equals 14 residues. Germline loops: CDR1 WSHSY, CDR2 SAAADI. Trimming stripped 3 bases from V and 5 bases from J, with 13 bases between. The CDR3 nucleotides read TGCGCCAGCAGTGAAGGGCCGGGTCTGTATGGCTACACCTTC. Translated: CASSEGPGLYGYTF.

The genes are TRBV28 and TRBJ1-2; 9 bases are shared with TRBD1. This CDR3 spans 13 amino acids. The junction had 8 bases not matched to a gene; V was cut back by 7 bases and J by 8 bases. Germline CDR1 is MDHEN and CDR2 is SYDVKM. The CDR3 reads CASNKQGAGGYTF. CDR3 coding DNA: TGTGCCAGCAACAAACAGGGGGCGGGGGGCTACACCTTC.

The CDR3 spells CASSLGGSGTAQETQYF. In DNA form, the CDR3 reads TGCGCCAGCAGCTTGGGGGGATCCGGGACAGCCCAAGAGACCCAGTACTTC. This chain connects TRBV5-1 to TRBJ2-5; 7 positions agree with TRBD1. Unmatched junction bases numbered 9, after V lost 0 bases and J lost 1 base. The CDR3 has 17 residues. The germline gives CDR1 SGHRS, CDR2 YFSETQ.

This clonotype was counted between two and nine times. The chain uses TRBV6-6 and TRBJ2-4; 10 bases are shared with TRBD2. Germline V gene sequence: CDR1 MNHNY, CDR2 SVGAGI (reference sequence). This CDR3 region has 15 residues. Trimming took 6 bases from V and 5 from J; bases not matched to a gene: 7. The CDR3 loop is CASSQIAGGQNIQYF. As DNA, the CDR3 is TGTGCCAGCAGCCAAATAGCGGGGGGCCAAAACATTCAGTACTTC.

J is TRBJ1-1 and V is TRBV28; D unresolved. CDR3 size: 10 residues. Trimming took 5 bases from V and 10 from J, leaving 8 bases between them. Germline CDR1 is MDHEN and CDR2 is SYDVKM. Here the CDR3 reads CASSLDGAFF. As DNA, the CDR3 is TGTGCCAGCAGTCTGGACGGAGCTTTCTTT.

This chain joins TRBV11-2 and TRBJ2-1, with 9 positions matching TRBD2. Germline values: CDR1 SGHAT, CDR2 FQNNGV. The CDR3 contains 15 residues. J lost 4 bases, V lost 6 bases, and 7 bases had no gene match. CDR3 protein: CASRPSGASYNEQFF. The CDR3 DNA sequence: TGTGCCAGCAGACCTAGCGGGGCCTCGTACAATGAGCAGTTCTTC.

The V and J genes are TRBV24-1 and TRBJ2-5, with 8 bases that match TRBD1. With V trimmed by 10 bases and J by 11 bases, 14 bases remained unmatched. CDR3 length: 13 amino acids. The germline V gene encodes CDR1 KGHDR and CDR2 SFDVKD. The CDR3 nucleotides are TGTGCCACAACCGGGACAGGAGACAATGAGCAGTACTTC. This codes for CATTGTGDNEQYF.

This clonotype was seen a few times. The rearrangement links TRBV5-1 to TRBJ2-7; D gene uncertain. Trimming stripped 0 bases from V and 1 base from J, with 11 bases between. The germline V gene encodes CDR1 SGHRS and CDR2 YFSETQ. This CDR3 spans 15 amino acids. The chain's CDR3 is CASSLANTVSYEQYF. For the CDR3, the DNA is TGCGCCAGCAGCTTGGCCAACACAGTTTCCTACGAGCAGTACTTC.

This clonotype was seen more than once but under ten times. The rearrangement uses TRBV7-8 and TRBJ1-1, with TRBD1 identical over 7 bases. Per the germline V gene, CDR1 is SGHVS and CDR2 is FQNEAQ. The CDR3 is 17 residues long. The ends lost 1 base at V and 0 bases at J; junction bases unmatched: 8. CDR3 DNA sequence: TGTGCCAGCAGCTTAGGAGGGGGCGCGCAGATGAACACTGAAGCTTTCTTT. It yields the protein CASSLGGGAQMNTEAFF.

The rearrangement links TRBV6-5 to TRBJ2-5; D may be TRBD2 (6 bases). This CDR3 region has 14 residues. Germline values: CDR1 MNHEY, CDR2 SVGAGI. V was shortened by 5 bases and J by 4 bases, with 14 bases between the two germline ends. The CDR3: CASSRDSYGETQYF. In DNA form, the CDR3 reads TGTGCCAGCAGTCGGGACTCGTACGGAGAGACCCAGTACTTC.

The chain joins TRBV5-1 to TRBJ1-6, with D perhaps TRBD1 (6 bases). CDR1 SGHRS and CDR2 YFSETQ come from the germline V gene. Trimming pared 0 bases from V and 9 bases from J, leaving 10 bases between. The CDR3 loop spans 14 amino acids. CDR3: CASSLEQGSSPLHF. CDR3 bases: TGCGCCAGCAGCTTGGAACAGGGATCTTCACCCCTCCACTTT.

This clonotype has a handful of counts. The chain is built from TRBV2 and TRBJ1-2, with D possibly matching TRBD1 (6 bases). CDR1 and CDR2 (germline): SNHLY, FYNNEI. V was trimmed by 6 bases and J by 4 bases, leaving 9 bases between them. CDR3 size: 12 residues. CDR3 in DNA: TGTGCCAGCAGGGGGGACACCTATGGCTACACCTTC. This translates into CASRGDTYGYTF.

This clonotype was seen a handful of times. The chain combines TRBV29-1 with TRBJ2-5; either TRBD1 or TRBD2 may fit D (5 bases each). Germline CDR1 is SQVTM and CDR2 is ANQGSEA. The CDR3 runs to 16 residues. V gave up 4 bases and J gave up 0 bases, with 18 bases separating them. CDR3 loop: CSVGPPRRDDQETQYF. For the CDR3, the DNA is TGCAGCGTTGGTCCCCCCCGCCGGGACGACCAAGAGACCCAGTACTTC. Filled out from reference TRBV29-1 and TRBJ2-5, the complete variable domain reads SAVISQKPSRDICQRGTSLTIQCQVDSQVTMMFWYRQQPGQSLTLIATANQGSEATYESGFVIDKFPISRPNLTFSTLTVSNMSPEDSSIYLCSVGPPRRDDQETQYFGPGTRLLVL.

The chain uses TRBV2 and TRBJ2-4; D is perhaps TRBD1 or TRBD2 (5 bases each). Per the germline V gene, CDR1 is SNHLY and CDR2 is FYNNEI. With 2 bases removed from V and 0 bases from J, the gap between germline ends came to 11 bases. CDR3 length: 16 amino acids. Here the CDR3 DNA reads TGTGCCAGCAGTGAATCAGGGACGTTAGCCAAAAACATTCAGTACTTC. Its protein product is CASSESGTLAKNIQYF.

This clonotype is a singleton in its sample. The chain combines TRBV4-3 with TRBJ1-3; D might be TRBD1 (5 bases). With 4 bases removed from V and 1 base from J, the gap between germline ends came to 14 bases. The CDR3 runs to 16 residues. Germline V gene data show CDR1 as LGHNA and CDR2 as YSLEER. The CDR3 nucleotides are TGCGCCAGCAGCCCGGTGGGGGGTGGATCTGGAAACACCATATATTTT. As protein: CASSPVGGGSGNTIYF.

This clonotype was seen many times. CDR3 in DNA: TGTGCCAGCAGCCAAGATGGGCGAAAGGGAGTGGATGCTTTCTTT. This encodes CASSQDGRKGVDAFF. The chain has TRBV4-2 and TRBJ1-1, with unresolved D. The CDR3 has 15 residues. V gave up 0 bases and J gave up 11 bases, with 19 bases separating them. Germline lookup yields CDR1 LGHNA and CDR2 YNFKEQ.

CDR3 bases: TGTGCCAGCAAAGATTCGGGACAGGCACTAGATACGCAGTATTTT. It is translated as CASKDSGQALDTQYF. V gene TRBV6-5 combines with J gene TRBJ2-3, with 8 bases aligning to TRBD1. V trimming: 7 bases; J trimming: 5 bases; junction bases outside the gene matches: 11. Germline V gene data show CDR1 as MNHEY and CDR2 as SVGAGI. The CDR3 is made up of 15 amino acids.

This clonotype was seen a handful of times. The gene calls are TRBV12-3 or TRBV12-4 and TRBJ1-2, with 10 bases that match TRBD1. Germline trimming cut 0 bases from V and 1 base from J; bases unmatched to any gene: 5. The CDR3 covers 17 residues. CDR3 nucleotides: TGTGCCAGCAGTTTAGCCCGACAGGGGGCCGATAACTATGGCTACACCTTC. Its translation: CASSLARQGADNYGYTF.

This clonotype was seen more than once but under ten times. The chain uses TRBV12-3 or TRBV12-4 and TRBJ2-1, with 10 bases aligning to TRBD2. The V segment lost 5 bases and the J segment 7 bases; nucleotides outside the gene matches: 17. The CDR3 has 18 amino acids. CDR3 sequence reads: CASSPRAVAGGPGNEQFF. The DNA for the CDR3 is TGTGCCAGCAGTCCCCGGGCGGTAGCGGGGGGCCCGGGAAATGAGCAGTTCTTC.